These 16 T cell receptor beta chains share one sample of origin, sequenced in a study of control samples from healthy donors and cancer patients. TCRdb's copy holds only in-frame clones and misses some; the assay was immunoSEQ multiplex PCR. The sample yields 65,000 to 75,000 clones, over 75% seen once. Sequencing was performed on blood. These receptors originate from a woman in her forties or fifties in good health.

This clone was seen a handful of times. The germline gene is not matched at one end of the junction; a read error may be the cause. V is TRBV19 and J is TRBJ2-1; D unclear. The germline V gene encodes CDR1 LNHDA and CDR2 SQIVND (reference sequence). CDR3 length: 13 residues. The CDR3 bases are TGTGCCAGTAGTCTAGACTCCGACAATGAGCAGTTCTTC. The encoded protein is CASSLDSDNEQFF. The full variable domain, with the rest looked up from reference TRBV19 and TRBJ2-1, is DGGITQSPKYLFRKEGQNVTLSCEQNLNHDAMYWYRQDPGQGLRLIYYSQIVNDFQKGDIAEGYSVSREKKESFPLTVTSAQKNPTAFYLCASSLDSDNEQFFGPGTRLTVL.

A few counts support this clone. V and J are TRBV7-2 and TRBJ1-4; possibly TRBD1 for D (5 bases). The CDR3 loop spans 12 amino acids. The germline gives CDR1 SGHTA, CDR2 FQGNSA. Trimming left V 5 bases short and J 8 bases short, with 9 bases between. Written as DNA, the CDR3 is TGTGCCAGCAGCCCCGGGGGGGAAAAACTGTTTTTT. Translating gives CASSPGGEKLFF.

The chain joins TRBV3-1 (or the pseudogene TRBV3-2) to TRBJ2-2; D is undetermined. The CDR3 is 17 residues long. Trimming took off 0 bases at V and 0 bases at J, with 11 bases between the two ends. Per germline, CDR1 LGHDT and CDR2 YNNKEL (reference sequence). The CDR3 DNA follows: TGTGCCAGCAGCCAAGATCTTGGGCTAGCGAACACCGGGGAGCTGTTTTTT. Protein sequence: CASSQDLGLANTGELFF.

The rearrangement joins TRBV14 to TRBJ1-1, with TRBD1 identical over 7 bases. Germline V gene lookup returns CDR1 SGHDN and CDR2 FVKESK. This CDR3 contains 18 residues. Losses at the gene ends were 0 bases for V and 3 bases for J; bases not matched to a gene: 13. DNA of the CDR3: TGTGCCAGCAGCCAAGAAAAATGGACAGGCCGGGAGTACACTGAAGCTTTCTTT. Its translation: CASSQEKWTGREYTEAFF. The variable domain in full, with the rest retrieved from reference TRBV14 and TRBJ1-1, is EAGVTQFPSHSVIEKGQTVTLRCDPISGHDNLYWYRRVMGKEIKFLLHFVKESKQDESGMPNNRFLAERTGGTYSTLKVQPAELEDSGVYFCASSQEKWTGREYTEAFFGQGTRLTVV.

The CDR3 here is CASSLGFASKLSYEQYF. CDR3 sequence (DNA): TGTGCCAGCAGCCTAGGGTTCGCTTCAAAACTTTCCTACGAGCAGTACTTC. This chain uses TRBV5-5 with TRBJ2-7, with D hard to call. The CDR3 totals 17 residues. V was pared by 4 bases and J by 1 base, with 21 bases between. Looked up from germline, CDR1 is SGHKS and CDR2 is YYEKEE (reference sequence).

The rearrangement uses TRBV28 and TRBJ1-5; D not certain. The germline V and J ends were trimmed by 3 bases and 9 bases, with 9 bases remaining between them. The CDR3 consists of 12 residues. Germline loops: CDR1 MDHEN, CDR2 SYDVKM. This chain's CDR3 is CASSFPAGPQHF. Written as DNA, the CDR3 is TGTGCCAGCAGTTTCCCCGCTGGGCCCCAGCATTTT.

This rearrangement joins TRBV21-1 to TRBJ1-1. TRBV21-1 is marked as a pseudogene. The CDR3 sequence is 14 residues long. The CDR3 nucleotides read TGTGCCAGCAGCAAAACAAGGGAGGTCACTGAAGCTTTCTTT. This codes for CASSKTREVTEAFF.

A few counts support this clone. V gene TRBV5-4 combines with J gene TRBJ2-1; the D gene is possibly TRBD1 (6 bases). The CDR3 extends over 14 amino acids. Per germline, CDR1 SGHNT and CDR2 YYREEE (reference sequence). Deletions cut 2 bases from V and 5 bases from J, with 11 bases between. The CDR3 loop reads CASSFGTINNEQFF. CDR3 sequence (DNA): TGTGCCAGCAGCTTCGGGACAATCAACAATGAGCAGTTCTTC.

This chain uses TRBV9 with TRBJ2-7; TRBD1 might be the D (6 bases). Trimming pared 0 bases from V and 4 bases from J, leaving 11 bases between. Germline CDR1 reads SGDLS; CDR2 reads YYNGEE. This CDR3 comprises 14 residues. Written as DNA, the CDR3 is TGTGCCAGCAGCGTAGACAGGGTGGGGTACGAGCAGTACTTC. Its protein product is CASSVDRVGYEQYF.

This chain connects TRBV9 to TRBJ2-5; D remains ambiguous. Germline CDR1 is SGDLS and CDR2 is YYNGEE. V was trimmed by 0 bases and J by 1 base, leaving 4 bases between them. There are 13 residues in the CDR3. The CDR3 DNA sequence: TGTGCCAGCAGCGTAGGGCTCCAAGAGACCCAGTACTTC. Its translation is CASSVGLQETQYF.

This clone has only a few counts. This chain uses TRBV19 with TRBJ2-5, with no clear D. Germline assignment: CDR1 LNHDA and CDR2 SQIVND (reference sequence). CDR3 length equals 13 residues. Trimming took off 5 bases at V and 2 bases at J, with 9 bases between the two ends. The CDR3 DNA reads TGTGCCAGTAGTCTGCAGAAACAAGAGACCCAGTACTTC. It is translated as CASSLQKQETQYF.

J is TRBJ2-7 and V is TRBV11-2; a possible D gene is TRBD2 (5 bases). Germline V lookup: CDR1 SGHAT, CDR2 FQNNGV. The CDR3 sequence is 19 residues long. V gave up 2 bases and J gave up 2 bases, with 25 bases separating them. The CDR3 region is CASSLNSPATRGFPYEQYF. In nucleotides, the CDR3 is TGTGCCAGCAGCTTAAACTCGCCAGCCACTAGAGGCTTTCCCTACGAGCAGTACTTC.

This chain connects TRBV5-1 to TRBJ1-4; D uncertain. The CDR3 has 14 residues. Germline V lookup: CDR1 SGHRS, CDR2 YFSETQ. V gave up 3 bases and J gave up 4 bases, with 10 bases separating them. CDR3 in amino acids: CASSSQGGNEKLFF. CDR3 nucleotides: TGCGCCAGCAGCTCCCAAGGAGGTAATGAAAAACTGTTTTTT.

Written as DNA, the CDR3 is TGTGCCAGCAGAGGGACAGCCCTGAATGAAAAACTGTTTTTT. It encodes CASRGTALNEKLFF. The chain has TRBV25-1 and TRBJ1-4; 7 nucleotides align to TRBD1. Germline lookup yields CDR1 MGHDK and CDR2 SYGVNS. V lost 6 bases and J lost 5; bases outside the gene matches: 6. CDR3 size: 14 residues.

The V and J genes are TRBV5-1 and TRBJ2-6; a weak D match, TRBD2 (6 bases). This CDR3 region has 15 residues. V lost 6 bases to trimming and J lost 0 bases, with 10 bases between them. Germline assignment: CDR1 SGHRS and CDR2 YFSETQ. The CDR3 spells CASTSGPSGANVLTF. The CDR3 DNA sequence: TGCGCCAGCACGAGCGGGCCCTCTGGGGCCAACGTCCTGACTTTC.

V gene TRBV7-9 combines with J gene TRBJ2-4; D assignment may be TRBD1 or TRBD2 (5 bases each). The CDR3 loop spans 16 amino acids. Trimming pared 8 bases from V and 7 bases from J, leaving 24 bases between. Germline assignment: CDR1 SEHNR and CDR2 FQNEAQ (reference sequence). CDR3 nucleotides: TGTGCCAGCGATGGAGGCGATTGGACATCATCCAACATTCAGTACTTC. Protein sequence: CASDGGDWTSSNIQYF.